Following are 13 T cell receptor beta chains from one sample sequenced in a study of Graves' ophthalmopathy and Graves' hyperthyroidism. Amplified TCR beta CDR3 regions were obtained using RNA transcripts as template. Investigators did first-round RT-PCR with HTBI primers, then second-round multiplex PCR. TCRdb reprocessed the multiplex PCR reads via MiXCR and lists one record per CDR3 protein. Here the sample spans roughly 1.1 million distinct CDR3 sequences, less than 45% being singletons. The specimen was peripheral blood or thyroid tissue (not recorded which). The receptors were sampled from an adult man with Graves' hyperthyroidism.

This clonotype was counted a few times. CDR3 nucleotides: TGTGCCAGCAGTGAACTCGTCCGGACAGGGTTGAACACTGAAGCTTTCTTT. It translates to CASSELVRTGLNTEAFF. The V call is TRBV25-1, the J call TRBJ1-1; 8 bases fit TRBD1. Per the germline V gene, CDR1 is MGHDK and CDR2 is SYGVNS. V gave up 2 bases and J gave up 0 bases; unmatched junction bases: 8. This CDR3 spans 17 amino acids.

This clonotype was detected a few times. V is TRBV2 and J is TRBJ1-2; D gene unclear. The CDR3 spans 14 residues. V lost 2 bases, J lost 5 bases, and 12 bases lay in between. Germline CDR1 and CDR2: SNHLY and FYNNEI. The CDR3 is CASSEWEGTYGYTF. In nucleotides, the CDR3 is TGTGCCAGCAGTGAATGGGAGGGCACGTATGGCTACACCTTC.

The table lists this clonotype with many counts. V usage is TRBV10-3 and J usage is TRBJ2-7; D unclear. This CDR3 has 14 residues. The germline V gene has CDR1 ENHRY and CDR2 SYGVKD. V was shortened by 3 bases and J by 3 bases, with 12 bases between the two germline ends. The CDR3 region is CAISDHGRSYEQYF. CDR3 sequence (DNA): TGTGCCATCAGTGATCATGGTCGTAGCTACGAGCAGTACTTC.

V and J are TRBV29-1 and TRBJ2-7, with TRBD2 matching over 14 bases. V lost 7 bases and J lost 6; bases outside the gene matches: 5. This CDR3 has 13 residues. Germline V gives CDR1 SQVTM, CDR2 ANQGSEA. The DNA of the CDR3 is TGCAGCGCCGGACTAGCGGGAGGTGGCGAGCAGTACTTC. It is translated as CSAGLAGGGEQYF.

The V and J genes are TRBV14 and TRBJ1-2; D remains ambiguous. The V gene lost 4 bases and the J gene lost 4 bases, with 7 bases spanning the gap. CDR3 length equals 12 residues. Germline V CDR1 and CDR2: SGHDN, FVKESK. This CDR3 is CASSRPGYGYTF. For the CDR3, the DNA is TGTGCCAGCAGCCGTCCCGGCTATGGCTACACCTTC. The full variable domain, rest sourced from reference TRBV14 and TRBJ1-2, is EAGVTQFPSHSVIEKGQTVTLRCDPISGHDNLYWYRRVMGKEIKFLLHFVKESKQDESGMPNNRFLAERTGGTYSTLKVQPAELEDSGVYFCASSRPGYGYTFGSGTRLTVV.

This clonotype was observed a few times. The CDR3: CASRNRERDQETQYF. Written as DNA, the CDR3 is TGTGCCAGCAGAAACAGGGAGAGGGACCAAGAGACCCAGTACTTC. V usage is TRBV12-3 or TRBV12-4 and J usage is TRBJ2-5, with D perhaps TRBD1 (6 bases). The V end was cut by 6 bases, the J end by 0 bases, with 14 bases between. CDR3 length: 15 residues.

This clonotype has ten or more counts. This rearrangement joins TRBV10-3 to TRBJ2-7, with 10 bases identical to TRBD2. Germline CDR1 and CDR2: ENHRY and SYGVKD. V trimming: 7 bases; J trimming: 5 bases; junction bases outside the gene matches: 5. The CDR3 has 13 residues. CDR3 in DNA: TGTGCCATCACCCCGGGACTAGCGAACGAGCAGTACTTC. Amino acids: CAITPGLANEQYF.

This clonotype was counted between two and nine times. This chain joins TRBV9 and TRBJ1-5; D might be TRBD1 (5 bases). CDR3 size: 22 residues. V was cut by 4 bases and J by 3 bases, with 35 bases left in between. Germline CDR1 SGDLS, CDR2 YYNGEE. The CDR3 DNA sequence: TGTGCCAGCAGCCAAGAGTACCCCCGAGCGGACATAGTGTCGTCGTACAATCAGCCCCAGCATTTT. Translation gives CASSQEYPRADIVSSYNQPQHF.

This clonotype has a count of ten or more. This chain joins TRBV12-3 or TRBV12-4 and TRBJ2-5; D may be TRBD1 (5 bases). Trimming shortened V by 5 bases and J by 9 bases, and 16 bases separated the two germline ends. CDR3 length: 13 amino acids. CDR3 sequence reads: CASSLRALVAQYF. CDR3 coding DNA: TGTGCCAGCAGTCTCAGGGCCCTGGTGGCCCAGTACTTC.

The gene calls are TRBV5-1 and TRBJ1-1, with D hard to call. Germline V lookup: CDR1 SGHRS, CDR2 YFSETQ. V was trimmed by 0 bases and J by 0 bases, leaving 9 bases between them. This CDR3 region has 15 residues. CDR3 DNA sequence: TGCGCCAGCAGCTTGGCCGGACGGGTGAACACTGAAGCTTTCTTT. Protein: CASSLAGRVNTEAFF.

This clonotype was counted only a few times. The chain links TRBV20-1 to TRBJ1-6; D is undetermined. Germline V gene lookup returns CDR1 DFQATT and CDR2 SNEGSKA (reference sequence). The CDR3 runs 13 residues. V lost 0 bases, J lost 10 bases, and 10 bases lay in between. The CDR3 nucleotides are TGCAGTGCTAGAGACGGTCTCAAGTCACCCCTCCACTTT. Residues: CSARDGLKSPLHF.

The V call is TRBV7-2, the J call TRBJ2-3; 7 bases are a match to TRBD2. J lost 5 bases, V lost 2 bases, and 10 bases had no gene match. Germline CDR1 SGHTA, CDR2 FQGNSA. The length of the CDR3 is 16 residues. For the CDR3, the DNA is TGTGCCAGCAGCTTAACCAGCGGGGCAGGAGGAGATACGCAGTATTTT. Amino acid sequence: CASSLTSGAGGDTQYF.

About this clonotype itself: At one end, the junction sequence differs from germline, possibly due to a read error. The V and J genes are TRBV28 and TRBJ1-1, with D possibly TRBD1 on 6 matching bases. This CDR3 is built from 14 residues. In germline, CDR1 is MDHEN, CDR2 SYDVKM. In DNA form, the CDR3 reads TGTGCCAGCAGTTTCCCCGACAGGAACGCTGAAGCTTTCTTT. This translates into CASSFPDRNAEAFF.